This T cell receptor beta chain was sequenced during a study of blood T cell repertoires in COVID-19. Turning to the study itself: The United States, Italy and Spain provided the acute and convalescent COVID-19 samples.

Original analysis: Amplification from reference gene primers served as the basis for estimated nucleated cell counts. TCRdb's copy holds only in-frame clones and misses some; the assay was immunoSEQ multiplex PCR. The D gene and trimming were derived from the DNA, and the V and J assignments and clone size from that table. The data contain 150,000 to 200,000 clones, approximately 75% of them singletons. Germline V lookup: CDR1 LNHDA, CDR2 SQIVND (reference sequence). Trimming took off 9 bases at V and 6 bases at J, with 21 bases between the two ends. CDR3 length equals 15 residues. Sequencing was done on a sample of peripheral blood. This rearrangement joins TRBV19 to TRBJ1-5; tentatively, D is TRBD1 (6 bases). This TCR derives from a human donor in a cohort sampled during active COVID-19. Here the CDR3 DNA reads TGTGCCAGCCGACAGGTCTGGAGTAGTGGTCAGCCCCAGCATTTT. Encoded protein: CASRQVWSSGQPQHF.